The rows below give T cell receptor beta chains drawn from one sample of a study of regulatory T cells in long-lasting Graves disease. Using its own MiXCR run on the multiplex PCR reads, TCRdb lists one record per CDR3 protein. Of around 460,000 distinct CDR3 sequences in the sample, around a fifth were seen once. This specimen was peripheral blood mononuclear cells (PBMCs), taken when the disease was refractory, from a patient treated with antithyroid drugs. All receptors derive from a female donor with Graves disease. CDR3s include the opening cysteine and the closing phenylalanine or tryptophan. D genes are given only for firm matches. Size is omitted from some rows. Given values are once, few, many or a class for expanded clones.

>-|TRBV4-1|few|TRBJ1-5
TGCGCCAGCAGCCAAGATCTTGCCCAGCCCCAGCATTTT
CASSQDLAQPQHF
>-|TRBV7-9|-|TRBJ1-4
TGTGCCAGCAGCTCAAGCCGGAGAGGTTTGCTGGTGGCAACTAATGAAAAACTGTTTTTT
CASSSSRRGLLVATNEKLFF
>-|TRBV7-3|few|TRBJ2-2
TGTGCTAGCAGCCCTAGCGACAGGCCAATCACCGGGGAGCTGTTTTTT
CASSPSDRPITGELFF
>TRBD1|TRBV5-4|-|TRBJ1-3
TGTGCCAGCAGCCACGGACAGGGGATATCTGGAAACACCATATATTTT
CASSHGQGISGNTIYF
>-|TRBV20-1|many|TRBJ2-7
TGCAGTGCTAGAGATGGGGTATCTCGCGAGCAGTACTTC
CSARDGVSREQYF
>TRBD1|TRBV27|many|TRBJ2-7
TGTGCCAGCAGCTTAGGCGGACAGGTCTACGAGCAGTACTTC
CASSLGGQVYEQYF
>TRBD2|TRBV19|-|TRBJ2-2
TGTGCCAGTAAGCGGGGAACGAACACCGGGGAGCTGTTTTTT
CASKRGTNTGELFF
>-|TRBV25-1|few|TRBJ2-7
TGTGCCAGCAGTTTTGGGAGCGAGGAGCAGTACTTC
CASSFGSEEQYF
>TRBD1|TRBV6-1|many|TRBJ2-7
TGTGCCAGCAGTGACCAGACAGGGCTCGAGCAGTACTTC
CASSDQTGLEQYF
>-|TRBV14|few|TRBJ1-1
TGTGCCAGCAGCCAGCGGGGGAGGAACACTGAAGCTTTCTTT
CASSQRGRNTEAFF
>-|TRBV29-1|many|TRBJ1-1
TGCAGCGCCCACCCCCAGAACACTGAAGCTTTCTTT
CSAHPQNTEAFF
>TRBD1|TRBV20-1|-|TRBJ2-5
TGCAGTGCTGGCCGACAGGGCAGCCCCGAGACCCAGTACTTC
CSAGRQGSPETQYF
>TRBD2|TRBV7-9|-|TRBJ2-7
TGTGCCAGCAGTTCTACGACTAGCGGGGTTTACGAGCAGTACTTC
CASSSTTSGVYEQYF
>TRBD2|TRBV6-5|-|TRBJ2-2
TGTGCCAGCAGTTACGCTAGCGGGGCGAACACCGGGGAGCTGTTTTTT
CASSYASGANTGELFF
>TRBD1|TRBV13|few|TRBJ1-1
TGTGCCAGCAGCCCCCGGACAGGGCTGAGGAACACTGAAGCTTTCTTT
CASSPRTGLRNTEAFF
>-|TRBV12-5|-|TRBJ2-2
TGTGCTAGTGGTTTGACAGGGAACACCGGGGAGCTGTTTTTT
CASGLTGNTGELFF
>-|TRBV20-1|-|TRBJ2-4
TGCAGTGCTACCAGGGGAGGCCCCGCCGAAAACATTCAGTACTTC
CSATRGGPAENIQYF
>-|TRBV6-1|-|TRBJ1-5
TGTGCCAGCAGTGGGGAGGTCCATCAGCCCCAGCATTTT
CASSGEVHQPQHF
>-|TRBV4-1|-|TRBJ1-1
TGCGCCAGCAGCATATACAGGAGGGACACTGAAGCTTTCTTT
CASSIYRRDTEAFF
>TRBD1|TRBV4-2|once|TRBJ2-7
TGTGCCAGCAGCCAGCCAAGGGGGACAGGGGGCGCCGAGCAGTACTTC
CASSQPRGTGGAEQYF
>-|TRBV16|many|TRBJ1-4
TGTGCCAGCAGTCAAGGCCAGGGAGATGAAAAACTGTTTTTT
CASSQGQGDEKLFF
>TRBD2|TRBV7-2|few|TRBJ2-5
TGTGCCAGCAGCCGCCTATGGGGGGGGGAGACCCAGTACTTC
CASSRLWGGETQYF
>TRBD2|TRBV7-9|-|TRBJ2-4
TGTGCCAGCAGCAATTCTAGCGGGGGGGTGCTGTTAGCCAAAAACATTCAGTACTTC
CASSNSSGGVLLAKNIQYF
>-|TRBV7-9|few|TRBJ2-7
TGTGCCAGCAGCTTAGACGGGAGCATTAAGGAAAGCGAGCAGTACTTC
CASSLDGSIKESEQYF
>-|TRBV11-2|many|TRBJ2-7
TGTGCCAGCAGCTCCCCGAAGGGCTTTTTCGAGCAGTACTTC
CASSSPKGFFEQYF
>-|TRBV12-3/TRBV12-4|many|TRBJ1-4
TGTGCCAGCAGTGACGGGATTAATGAAAAACTGTTTTTT
CASSDGINEKLFF
>-|TRBV2|many|TRBJ1-2
TGTGCCAGCAGTGAAGCGCTTATACAGGTGGATAACTATGGCTACACCTTC
CASSEALIQVDNYGYTF
>TRBD2|TRBV9|-|TRBJ2-1
TGTGCCAGCAGCGTAGGACTAGCGGAGTACAATGAGCAGTTCTTC
CASSVGLAEYNEQFF
>-|TRBV5-1|-|TRBJ1-6
TGCGCCAGCAGCTATGACAGGCCGAATTCACCCCTCCACTTT
CASSYDRPNSPLHF
>-|TRBV4-3|few|TRBJ2-5
TGCGCCAGCAGCCAAGTGAGGGACCCCTCGGGGACCCAGTACTTC
CASSQVRDPSGTQYF
>-|TRBV28|many|TRBJ1-2
TGTGCCAGCAGTTTACGAGACTATGGCTACACCTTC
CASSLRDYGYTF
>-|TRBV5-1|-|TRBJ1-2
TGCGCCAGCAGCCCATTCGACCCACAGGGCGCCTGTGGCTACACCTTC
CASSPFDPQGACGYTF